One sample yielded the 20 T cell receptor beta chains listed below, sequenced in a study of T-cell reconstitution after alpha-beta-depleted transplantation in children. Researchers prepared the TCRbeta library using unique molecular identifiers, the study reports. Each CDR3 protein is one row after TCRdb ran MiXCR on the PCR reads. This sample has approximately 210,000 distinct CDR3 sequences, with approximately 14% found just once. This material consisted of PBMCs from the stem cell graft donor, taken from the stem cell graft. These TCRs come from a human donor who donated a stem cell graft to a child with acute lymphoblastic leukemia.

As for this clonotype: This clone may be a read error of a much larger clone one base away. This chain connects TRBV20-1 to TRBJ1-1, with 8 bases aligning to TRBD1. V dropped 3 bases and J dropped 6; count of bases not matched to a gene: 15. The CDR3 contains 16 residues. The germline gives CDR1 DFQATT, CDR2 SNEGSKA (reference sequence). CDR3 coding DNA: TGCAGTGCTAGTTCGTACAGGGGGATTCGTAACCCTGAAGCTTTCTTT. This translates into CSASSYRGIRNPEAFF.

At least ten counts were recorded for this clonotype. V is TRBV5-1 and J is TRBJ2-7; D possibly uses TRBD1 or TRBD2 (5 bases each). The V gene's germline CDR1 is SGHRS and CDR2 YFSETQ. The CDR3 loop spans 15 amino acids. Trimming took 1 base from V and 3 from J, leaving 14 bases between them. The CDR3 protein is CASSLSGASLYEQYF. The CDR3, as DNA: TGCGCCAGCAGCTTGTCCGGGGCAAGCCTCTACGAGCAGTACTTC.

Worth noting for this clonotype: Possible read error: a much larger clone is one base away. The chain is built from TRBV20-1 and TRBJ2-7, with D uncertain. Germline V gene lookup returns CDR1 DFQATT and CDR2 SNEGSKA (reference sequence). CDR3 length: 11 residues. This CDR3 reads CSASLSYERYF. The CDR3 DNA reads as TGCAGTGCTAGCCTTTCCTACGAGCGGTACTTC.

The table lists this clonotype with many counts. V gene TRBV21-1 combines with J gene TRBJ2-7. TRBV21-1 is a listed pseudogene. CDR3 length: 15 amino acids. CDR3 loop: CASSKEGQGPYEQYF. DNA of the CDR3: TGTGCCAGCAGCAAAGAAGGCCAGGGGCCCTACGAGCAGTACTTC.

This clonotype came up many times. The chain recombines TRBV29-1 with TRBJ1-1; no definite D call. CDR3 length: 13 amino acids. V was cut by 5 bases and J by 3 bases, with 13 bases left in between. Germline-derived CDR1 and CDR2 are SQVTM and ANQGSEA. The CDR3 DNA reads as TGCAGCGTTACCCAATCCTGGGACACTGAAGCTTTCTTT. Translated, it gives CSVTQSWDTEAFF.

This clonotype has ten or more counts. V is TRBV3-1 and J is TRBJ1-2; unclear D gene. The CDR3 contains 14 residues. The germline V gene has CDR1 LGHDT and CDR2 YNNKEL (reference sequence). Trimming left V 4 bases short and J 8 bases short, with 17 bases between. The CDR3 sequence is CASSPPGWSGGYTF. In DNA form, the CDR3 reads TGTGCCAGCAGCCCCCCTGGGTGGTCTGGCGGCTACACCTTC.

This clonotype was detected many times. V is TRBV4-1 and J is TRBJ1-6, with 10 bases fitting TRBD1. Germline V gene sequence: CDR1 MGHRA, CDR2 YSYEKL. The CDR3 has 17 residues. V shed 4 bases and J 5 bases; nucleotides not matched to a gene: 8. The CDR3 reads CASSLSRDRGDNSPLHF. For the CDR3, the DNA is TGCGCCAGCAGCCTGTCCCGGGACAGGGGAGATAATTCACCCCTCCACTTT.

This clonotype has at least ten counts. The rearrangement uses TRBV5-4 and TRBJ2-7; 9 bases map to TRBD1. CDR1 and CDR2 (germline): SGHNT, YYREEE (reference sequence). V shed 3 bases, J shed 1 base, and the junction held 2 bases outside the gene matches. The CDR3 runs to 14 residues. CDR3 nucleotide sequence: TGTGCCAGCAGCTCCGGGACAGGGTCCTACGAGCAGTACTTC. Protein: CASSSGTGSYEQYF. The variable domain in full, completed from reference TRBV5-4 and TRBJ2-7, reads ETGVTQSPTHLIKTRGQQVTLRCSSQSGHNTVSWYQQALGQGPQFIFQYYREEENGRGNFPPRFSGLQFPNYSSELNVNALELDDSALYLCASSSGTGSYEQYFGPGTRLTVT.

This clonotype was recorded at least ten times. The V call is TRBV25-1, the J call TRBJ2-7; D may be TRBD1 (6 bases). CDR3 length: 14 amino acids. Per the germline V gene, CDR1 is MGHDK and CDR2 is SYGVNS. Deletions cut 4 bases from V and 0 bases from J, with 10 bases between. Here the CDR3 DNA reads TGTGCCAGCAGTGGAGACAGGAGCTCCTACGAGCAGTACTTC. It is translated as CASSGDRSSYEQYF.

In this sample, this clonotype turned up a few times. The chain employs TRBV20-1 and TRBJ2-6; 15 bases are a match to TRBD2. The CDR3 is 20 amino acids. Germline V gene data show CDR1 as DFQATT and CDR2 as SNEGSKA (reference sequence). V lost 4 bases and J lost 0; bases outside the gene matches: 10. The CDR3 loop reads CSANRGLAGGLSSGANVLTF. As DNA, the CDR3 is TGCAGTGCTAATCGGGGACTAGCGGGAGGTCTCTCCTCTGGGGCCAACGTCCTGACTTTC.

Note on this clonotype: A much larger clone lies one base from this, so it may be a read error. This chain joins TRBV27 and TRBJ2-2; D might be TRBD1 (7 bases). CDR1 is MNHEY and CDR2 is SMNVEV in the germline V gene (reference sequence). The CDR3 consists of 14 residues. CDR3 DNA sequence: TGTGCCAGCAGTTTATACAGGGGCGGCGGGGAGATGTTTTTT. Translation gives CASSLYRGGGEMFF.

This clonotype has at least ten counts. The V gene is TRBV9, the J gene TRBJ1-2; D may be TRBD1 (6 bases). The V gene lost 2 bases and the J gene lost 7 bases, with 12 bases spanning the gap. Looked up from germline, CDR1 is SGDLS and CDR2 is YYNGEE. The CDR3 is made up of 13 amino acids. CDR3 nucleotides: TGTGCCAGCAGCGTCCTCTCCAGGGGTGGCTACACCTTC. Translated: CASSVLSRGGYTF.

This clonotype was counted at least ten times. V is TRBV5-1 and J is TRBJ2-1; D gene uncertain. V lost 5 bases and J lost 1, with 10 bases in between. The CDR3 covers 14 residues. CDR1 is SGHRS, CDR2 YFSETQ, per germline. The CDR3 DNA reads TGCGCCAGCAGTGGGTCAGTATCCTACAATGAGCAGTTCTTC. This gives the protein CASSGSVSYNEQFF.

CDR3 amino acids: CASSLLVGADTQYF. The CDR3, as DNA: TGTGCCAGCAGCTTACTTGTTGGGGCAGATACGCAGTATTTT. V and J are TRBV7-9 and TRBJ2-3; D gene uncertain. Trimming left V 2 bases short and J 4 bases short, with 10 bases between. The CDR3 spans 14 residues. Per the germline V gene, CDR1 is SEHNR and CDR2 is FQNEAQ (reference sequence).

This clonotype occurred many times. The V and J genes are TRBV7-2 and TRBJ1-5; a weak D match, TRBD1 (5 bases). Germline-derived CDR1 and CDR2 are SGHTA and FQGNSA. This CDR3 has 15 residues. Trimming took off 5 bases at V and 2 bases at J, with 13 bases between the two ends. In nucleotides, the CDR3 is TGTGCCAGCAGCCTTAAGGGGCAGGGCAATCAGCCCCAGCATTTT. Its protein is CASSLKGQGNQPQHF.

V and J are TRBV20-1 and TRBJ2-3, with D possibly TRBD2 on 6 matching bases. CDR1 is DFQATT, CDR2 SNEGSKA, per germline (reference sequence). V lost 3 bases and J 0 bases, leaving 19 bases between the germline ends. This CDR3 contains 17 residues. The CDR3 DNA is TGCAGTGCTAGGGGGGTAGAGGCGGGAACGAGCACAGATACGCAGTATTTT. As protein: CSARGVEAGTSTDTQYF.

This clonotype showed up many times. The CDR3 DNA follows: TGCGCCAGCAGCTTGTTACAGGCGGACACCGGGGAGCTGTTTTTT. Its protein is CASSLLQADTGELFF. The chain links TRBV5-1 to TRBJ2-2; a weak D match, TRBD1 (5 bases). Germline lookup yields CDR1 SGHRS and CDR2 YFSETQ. The V and J ends lost 1 base and 3 bases respectively, with 10 bases between them. The CDR3 has 15 amino acids. Full variable domain (outside the CDR3, taken from reference TRBV5-1 and TRBJ2-2): KAGVTQTPRYLIKTRGQQVTLSCSPISGHRSVSWYQQTPGQGLQFLFEYFSETQRNKGNFPGRFSGRQFSNSRSEMNVSTLELGDSALYLCASSLLQADTGELFFGEGSRLTVL.

The sample holds many counts of this clonotype. V is TRBV21-1 and J is TRBJ1-5; TRBD1 is the table's D call and was not checked against the DNA. TRBV21-1 is classified as a pseudogene. The CDR3 is 14 amino acids. In nucleotides, the CDR3 is TGTGCCAGCAGCAAAGAAACAGGGAATCAGCCCCAGCATTTT. It encodes CASSKETGNQPQHF.

This clonotype was detected ten times or more. V is TRBV11-3 and J is TRBJ2-3; 8 bases fit TRBD1. Trimming removed 1 base from V and 2 bases from J; junction bases left unmatched: 11. The CDR3 sequence is 18 residues long. Germline V gene sequence: CDR1 SGHNT, CDR2 YENEEA. CDR3 region: CASSLVAVGTGHTDTQYF. CDR3 in DNA: TGTGCCAGCAGCTTAGTGGCAGTAGGGACAGGACACACAGATACGCAGTATTTT.

This clonotype was counted at least ten times. The chain joins TRBV7-8 to TRBJ2-2; weak D call: TRBD1 (6 bases). The CDR3 has 16 amino acids. Trimming pared 5 bases from V and 1 base from J, leaving 14 bases between. Germline CDR1 and CDR2: SGHVS and FQNEAQ. CDR3 bases: TGTGCCAGCAGCCCCAGCTGGACAGTGAACACCGGGGAGCTGTTTTTT. Amino acids: CASSPSWTVNTGELFF. The entire variable domain, with the rest obtained from reference TRBV7-8 and TRBJ2-2, is as follows: GAGVSQSPRYKVAKRGQDVALRCDPISGHVSLFWYQQALGQGPEFLTYFQNEAQLDKSGLPSDRFFAERPEGSVSTLKIQRTQQEDSAVYLCASSPSWTVNTGELFFGEGSRLTVL.